This TCR beta chain derives from a study of OX40 agonist ivuxolimab in advanced cancers. TCRdb's copy holds only in-frame clones and misses some; the assay was immunoSEQ multiplex PCR. Here the sample spans approximately 58,000 clones, about 84% being singletons. The CDR3 contains 15 residues. Between the trimmed V and J ends, which lost 5 bases and 5 bases, there was a span of 14 bases. CDR1 is SGHRS and CDR2 is YFSETQ in the germline V gene. The sequence was collected from an adult with an advanced solid tumor such as melanoma, head and neck, liver or kidney cancer. J is TRBJ1-6 and V is TRBV5-1; weak D call: TRBD1 (6 bases). The sequencing here drew on CD4+ or CD8+ T cells sorted from blood, taken in a trial of the OX40 agonist ivuxolimab. The CDR3 DNA follows: TGCGCCAGCAGTGTATCAGGGGCCAATAATTCACCCCTCCACTTT. It encodes CASSVSGANNSPLHF.